This T cell receptor (beta chain) was profiled in a study of beta chain features in type 1 diabetes. Study findings and constraints: Moderately but significantly shorter TCRB CDR3s were found in Type 1 diabetes patients in all four CD4+ subsets. Unsettled here was the matter of whether HLA type influences TCRB rearrangement. cDNA sequencing could over-represent cells with high TCR expression.

Expressed TCRB transcripts were sequenced, since all the RNA that had been isolated was reverse transcribed. The assay was immunoSEQ multiplex PCR, and TCRdb's table has in-frame clones only and misses some. Seen here are 130,000 or so clones, about 9.7% observed once, and the top ten hold 0.55% to 0.75%. V was clipped by 7 bases and J by 3 bases, with 12 bases between them. Germline V gene data show CDR1 as SGHVS and CDR2 as FNYEAQ. This CDR3 spans 14 amino acids. This clone was counted only a few times. Its antigen remains unidentified. The receptor was isolated from a woman aged 35 to 49 in good health. The sequencing input was central memory CD4+ T cells from blood. The V and J genes are TRBV7-6 and TRBJ2-2, with D possibly TRBD2 on 5 matching bases. DNA of the CDR3: TGTGCCAGCAAACGTCAGGAGGACACCGGGGAGCTGTTTTTT. It is translated as CASKRQEDTGELFF.